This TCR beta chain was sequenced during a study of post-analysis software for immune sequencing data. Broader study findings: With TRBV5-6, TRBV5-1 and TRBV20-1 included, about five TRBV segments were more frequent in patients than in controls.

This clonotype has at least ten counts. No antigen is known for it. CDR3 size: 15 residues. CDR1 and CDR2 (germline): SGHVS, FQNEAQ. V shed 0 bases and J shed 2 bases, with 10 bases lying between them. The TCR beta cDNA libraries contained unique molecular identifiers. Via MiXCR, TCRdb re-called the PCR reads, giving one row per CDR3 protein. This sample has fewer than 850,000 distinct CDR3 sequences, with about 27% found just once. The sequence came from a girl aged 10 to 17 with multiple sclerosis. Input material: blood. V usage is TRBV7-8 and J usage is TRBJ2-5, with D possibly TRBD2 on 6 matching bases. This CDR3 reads CASSLAGSGQETQYF. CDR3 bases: TGTGCCAGCAGCTTAGCCGGGAGTGGGCAAGAGACCCAGTACTTC.